This T cell receptor beta chain was sequenced for a study of cytomegalovirus exposure and HLA in healthy donors. As concerns this clone: Its target is not known.

60 Vbeta and 13 Jbeta primers were used in PCR. Profiled with immunoSEQ multiplex PCR; TCRdb holds only in-frame clones, not every one. This sample has 90,000 to 150,000 clones; around four fifths occur once, and the top ten carry around 3.7%. Study-level points and caveats: It was confirmed in vitro that a few of the CMV-associated chains were specific for CMV antigens. Reported performance of the classifier showed diagnosis of cytomegalovirus status with high specificity and sensitivity. Analysis was carried out at a later point, and it linked a missense DCLRE1C variant to TCR beta V- and J-gene trimming.

Sequenced sample: PBMCs. The TCR sequence derives from a woman in her thirties or forties in good health and CMV-seronegative.

CDR3 sequence: CASSSSALQGAWEKLFF. For the CDR3, the DNA is TGTGCCAGCAGTTCGTCTGCCCTACAGGGGGCTTGGGAAAAACTGTTTTTT. The V gene is TRBV28, the J gene TRBJ1-4, with 9 bases lining up with TRBD1. CDR1 and CDR2 (germline): MDHEN, SYDVKM. The J segment lost 8 bases and the V segment lost 4 bases, leaving 14 bases of the junction unmatched. There are 17 residues in the CDR3.